This T cell receptor (beta chain) originates from a study of blood T cells in healthy people across ages. A second about 6 to 12 cycle PCR used barcoded and J-beta primers. A single record per CDR3 protein comes from TCRdb applying MiXCR to the 5' RACE reads. The sample yields about 1,800,000 distinct CDR3 sequences, roughly 27% seen once. J lost 4 bases, V lost 4 bases, and 7 bases had no gene match. This CDR3 spans 15 amino acids. The chain has TRBV12-3 or TRBV12-4 and TRBJ2-3; 8 nucleotides line up with TRBD2. This sequence originates from a woman aged 30 to 39 in good health. The source material was blood. CDR3 DNA: TGTGCCAGCAGTTCCCCCGGGACTAGATCAGATACGCAGTATTTT. Encoded protein: CASSSPGTRSDTQYF.